The next 10 T cell receptor beta chains were all read from a single sample in a study of blood T cells in healthy people across ages (dated by TCRdb to between 2014 and 2017). The method was 5' RACE. Sequencing took place on an Illumina HiSeq 2500. A second PCR of roughly 6 to 11 cycles was run with a J-beta primer mix and a sample-barcoded 5' primer. Starting from the raw public reads, TCRdb applied fastp trimming at Q25, assembled clones with MiXCR and retained in-frame beta chains. Here each entry gathers all rows of one CDR3 protein and keeps the most common genes and DNA. Recorded for this sample are about 1.1 million distinct CDR3 sequences; roughly two fifths of them occurred a single time. The ten largest clonotypes hold around 14% of the sample. The sequenced sample consisted of blood. These receptor sequences come from a man aged 18 to 35 in good health.

This clonotype was recorded a few times. J is TRBJ2-7 and V is TRBV20-1, with D possibly called TRBD1 or TRBD2 (5 bases each). The CDR3 covers 14 residues. Between the trimmed V and J ends, which lost 3 bases and 3 bases, there was a span of 15 bases. The germline V gene encodes CDR1 DFQATT and CDR2 SNEGSKA (reference sequence). CDR3 loop: CSASRPGPIYEQYF. The CDR3 coding sequence is TGCAGTGCTAGTCGCCCGGGACCTATCTACGAGCAGTACTTC.

This clonotype was detected many times. V is TRBV7-9 and J is TRBJ1-5; possible D gene TRBD1, 6 bases. The CDR3 spans 13 residues. The germline V and J ends were trimmed by 5 bases and 4 bases, with 9 bases remaining between them. Germline-derived CDR1 and CDR2 are SEHNR and FQNEAQ (reference sequence). The CDR3 DNA is TGTGCCAGCAGCCGGGACACTAATCAGCCCCAGCATTTT. Translating gives CASSRDTNQPQHF.

In this sample, this clonotype turned up many times. The gene calls are TRBV4-3 and TRBJ2-5; 9 bases align to TRBD2. The CDR3 sequence is 15 residues long. The germline V gene has CDR1 LGHNA and CDR2 YSLEER. V gave up 1 base and J gave up 4 bases; unmatched junction bases: 4. CDR3 DNA sequence: TGCGCCAGCAGCCAAGGGACTAGCGAGGGAGAGACCCAGTACTTC. Translated: CASSQGTSEGETQYF.

The V and J genes are TRBV12-3 or TRBV12-4 and TRBJ1-2; no firm D call. V was cut by 5 bases and J by 2 bases, with 6 bases left in between. The CDR3 totals 12 residues. CDR3 sequence reads: CASSTPNYGYTF. The CDR3, as DNA: TGTGCCAGCAGTACACCAAACTATGGCTACACCTTC.

This clonotype was seen just once. V and J are TRBV12-3 or TRBV12-4 and TRBJ1-5; D is uncertain. The CDR3 totals 12 residues. V lost 7 bases and J lost 4, with 8 bases in between. The CDR3 protein is CASMRSNQPQHF. Written as DNA, the CDR3 is TGTGCCAGCATGAGATCGAATCAGCCCCAGCATTTT.

The V call is TRBV20-1, the J call TRBJ1-4; D unresolved. CDR1 is DFQATT and CDR2 is SNEGSKA in the germline V gene (reference sequence). The CDR3 contains 13 residues. With 4 bases removed from V and 3 bases from J, the gap between germline ends came to 9 bases. The CDR3 nucleotides read TGCAGTGCTAATTACAGCCCTAATGAAAAACTGTTTTTT. Amino acid sequence: CSANYSPNEKLFF.

The DNA of the CDR3 is TGTGCCAGCAGCTGGACAGGGCATGGAAACACCATATATTTT. Amino acid sequence: CASSWTGHGNTIYF. This sequence joins TRBV7-2 and TRBJ1-3, with 8 bases matching TRBD1. With 4 bases clipped from V and 3 bases from J, the junction kept 2 bases outside the gene matches. The CDR3 has 14 amino acids. In germline, CDR1 is SGHTA, CDR2 FQGNSA.

In this sample, this clonotype turned up once. V usage is TRBV12-3 or TRBV12-4 and J usage is TRBJ2-6; 8 positions match TRBD1. With V trimmed by 6 bases and J by 3 bases, 4 bases remained unmatched. The CDR3 runs 15 residues. The CDR3 is CASRNRGFGANVLTF. CDR3 DNA: TGTGCCAGCAGAAACAGGGGGTTTGGGGCCAACGTCCTGACTTTC.

CDR3 residues: CSVLTRTGGGPGELFF. CDR3 sequence (DNA): TGCAGCGTGCTCACTCGGACAGGAGGGGGTCCCGGGGAGCTGTTTTTT. This sequence joins TRBV29-1 and TRBJ2-2; D is possibly TRBD1 (7 bases). Germline values: CDR1 SQVTM, CDR2 ANQGSEA. Trimming removed 6 bases at V and 6 bases at J, with 23 bases between. There are 16 residues in the CDR3.

V is TRBV12-5 and J is TRBJ1-2; TRBD1 is a possible D gene (5 bases). Germline CDR1 and CDR2: LGHNT and FRNRAP. V shed 4 bases and J shed 6 bases, with 18 bases lying between them. There are 15 residues in the CDR3. The CDR3 spells CASGWTIQEADGYTF. DNA for the CDR3: TGTGCTAGTGGTTGGACGATACAGGAGGCTGATGGCTACACCTTC.